The rows below give T cell receptor beta chains drawn from one sample of a study of cytomegalovirus exposure and HLA in healthy donors. Method: immunoSEQ multiplex PCR; TCRdb's copy keeps in-frame clones and lacks some. There are roughly 180,000 clones in the sample; 75% to 80% occur only once, and around 6% lies in the top ten. Sequenced sample: PBMCs. These TCRs come from a woman aged 30 to 39 in good health and CMV-seropositive. Both conserved end residues are part of each CDR3. The D gene is left open where the match is weak. Only part of the rows carry a size: once, few, many, or a class if the clone is expanded.

V gene	D gene	clone size	J gene	CDR3 protein	CDR3 DNA
TRBV10-3	.	.	TRBJ1-5	CAISGIQNQPQHF	TGTGCCATCAGTGGAATCCAGAATCAGCCCCAGCATTTT
TRBV10-3	.	.	TRBJ2-5	CAISPMTGQETQYF	TGTGCCATCTCCCCGATGACAGGTCAAGAGACCCAGTACTTC
TRBV4-2	TRBD1	few	TRBJ2-3	CASSQGRRGTEDTQYF	TGTGCCAGCAGCCAAGGACGCAGGGGGACGGAAGATACGCAGTATTTT
TRBV6-5	.	.	TRBJ1-3	CASSYAVSGSGNTIYF	TGTGCCAGCAGTTACGCCGTTTCGGGCTCTGGAAACACCATATATTTT
TRBV10-2	.	few	TRBJ2-7	CASSTRTPTYEQYF	TGCGCCAGCAGTACACGGACACCCACTTACGAGCAGTACTTC
TRBV2	.	.	TRBJ2-7	CASSEVASGGEQYF	TGTGCCAGCAGTGAAGTTGCTTCCGGGGGCGAGCAGTACTTC
TRBV7-2	.	.	TRBJ1-4	CASSDQAGWTNEKLFF	TGTGCCAGCAGCGACCAGGCGGGTTGGACTAATGAAAAACTGTTTTTT
TRBV6-5	TRBD1	.	TRBJ1-2	CASSYNPGQGTYTF	TGTGCCAGCAGTTACAATCCGGGACAGGGCACTTACACCTTC
TRBV7-8	.	.	TRBJ2-3	CASSLLALRDTDTQYF	TGTGCCAGCAGCTTATTAGCGCTGAGGGACACAGATACGCAGTATTTT
TRBV10-3	.	.	TRBJ1-5	CAISEGARDQPQHF	TGTGCCATCAGTGAGGGGGCCCGGGATCAGCCCCAGCATTTT
TRBV10-3	TRBD1	.	TRBJ2-7	CAISAGQGSYEQYF	TGTGCCATCAGCGCGGGACAGGGAAGCTACGAGCAGTACTTC
TRBV29-1	TRBD2	once	TRBJ2-3	CSVEDGGGIGTQYF	TGCAGCGTTGAGGATGGCGGGGGTATCGGTACGCAGTATTTT
TRBV19	TRBD1	.	TRBJ1-2	CASSRSRGQANYGYTF	TGTGCCAGTAGTAGATCCAGGGGGCAAGCTAACTATGGCTACACCTTC
TRBV27	.	.	TRBJ1-2	CASSIARTDYGYTF	TGTGCCAGCAGTATCGCGAGGACAGACTATGGCTACACCTTC
TRBV27	TRBD2	.	TRBJ2-7	CASSLAESRLAHEQYF	TGTGCCAGCAGTTTGGCGGAGTCGAGACTAGCGCACGAGCAGTACTTC
TRBV7-3	.	.	TRBJ2-7	CASSLTRGLEQYF	TGTGCCAGCAGCTTAACTAGGGGGTTGGAGCAGTACTTC
TRBV13	.	.	TRBJ2-1	CASSLDSSAFYNEQFF	TGTGCCAGCAGCTTAGATTCTAGCGCCTTCTACAATGAGCAGTTCTTC
TRBV6-1	TRBD2	.	TRBJ2-3	CASRVAGLSTDTQYF	TGTGCCAGCAGGGTAGCGGGACTAAGCACAGATACGCAGTATTTT
TRBV7-9	.	.	TRBJ2-5	CASSLGPRQKLQETQYF	TGTGCCAGCAGCTTAGGTCCGAGACAGAAGCTTCAAGAGACCCAGTACTTC
TRBV10-2	.	few	TRBJ1-1	CASSATGKNTEAFF	TGCGCCAGCAGTGCGACAGGAAAGAACACTGAAGCTTTCTTT
TRBV6-5	.	.	TRBJ1-2	CASSQPGWARGYTF	TGTGCCAGCAGTCAACCTGGGTGGGCTCGCGGCTACACCTTC
TRBV10-3	.	.	TRBJ1-2	CAISESTRERTF	TGTGCCATCAGTGAGTCGACCAGGGAACGCACCTTC
TRBV29-1	TRBD1	.	TRBJ1-2	CSVRDRVGYTF	TGCAGTGTCCGGGACAGGGTAGGCTACACCTTC
TRBV7-9	TRBD2	.	TRBJ2-2	CASSGTSGRGGAGELFF	TGTGCCTCCTCGGGGACTAGCGGCCGAGGGGGGGCCGGGGAGCTGTTTTTT
TRBV5-1	TRBD1	.	TRBJ2-3	CASSSPDRGEGADTQYF	TGCGCCAGCAGCTCTCCCGACAGGGGAGAGGGGGCAGATACGCAGTATTTT
TRBV9	.	few	TRBJ2-7	CASSVGGLGEQYF	TGTGCCAGCAGCGTAGGGGGCCTCGGCGAGCAGTACTTC
TRBV18	.	.	TRBJ2-1	CASSPRDSYNEQFF	TGTGCCAGCTCACCACGGGACTCTTACAATGAGCAGTTCTTC
TRBV9	TRBD2	.	TRBJ2-1	CASSLRTSGVLEQFF	TGTGCCAGCAGCCTTCGGACTAGCGGGGTCCTCGAGCAGTTCTTC
TRBV27	.	.	TRBJ1-1	CASGKGGWTEAFF	TGTGCCAGCGGCAAAGGCGGGTGGACTGAAGCTTTCTTT
TRBV7-2	TRBD1	.	TRBJ2-2	CASSFSGGTGELFF	TGTGCCAGCAGCTTTTCAGGGGGAACCGGGGAGCTGTTTTTT
TRBV10-3	.	.	TRBJ1-1	CAISESNRYTEAFF	TGTGCCATCAGTGAGTCGAATCGGTACACTGAAGCTTTCTTT
TRBV6-6	.	.	TRBJ1-4	CASSTGHNEKLFF	TGTGCCAGCAGTACAGGACACAATGAAAAACTGTTTTTT
TRBV13	.	few	TRBJ2-3	CASSLAQTDTQYF	TGTGCCAGCTCGCTAGCGCAGACAGATACGCAGTATTTT
TRBV28	.	.	TRBJ1-5	CASTGHPLGNQPQHF	TGTGCCAGCACGGGACACCCTCTTGGCAATCAGCCCCAGCATTTT
TRBV19	.	.	TRBJ2-5	CASSIRGQQYHDF	TGTGCCAGTAGTATTCGAGGACAGCAATACCATGACTTC
TRBV12-5	.	.	TRBJ1-1	CASGINLNTEAFF	TGTGCTAGTGGTATAAACTTGAACACTGAAGCTTTCTTT
TRBV7-2	TRBD2	once	TRBJ2-5	CASSVSGGQQETQYF	TGTGCCAGCAGCGTTAGCGGGGGACAACAAGAGACCCAGTACTTC
TRBV6-5	TRBD2	.	TRBJ2-1	CASSYLGLAYNEQFF	TGTGCCAGCAGTTACTTGGGACTAGCGTACAATGAGCAGTTCTTC
TRBV6-5	.	.	TRBJ1-1	CAIQPSRRNTEAFF	TGTGCCATTCAGCCGTCGAGGCGGAACACTGAAGCTTTCTTT
TRBV4-1	.	.	TRBJ2-7	CASSQGTGRGDEQYF	TGCGCCAGCAGCCAAGGAACAGGGAGGGGGGACGAGCAGTACTTC
TRBV5-1	TRBD2	.	TRBJ2-7	CASSLSGRDYEQYF	TGCGCCAGCAGCTTAAGCGGGAGGGACTACGAGCAGTACTTC
TRBV25-1	TRBD2	.	TRBJ2-1	CASSGLSGTSYNEQFF	TGTGCCAGCAGTGGATTAAGCGGGACCTCCTACAATGAGCAGTTCTTC
TRBV6-6	.	few	TRBJ2-3	CASSYSIRGSDTQYF	TGTGCCAGCAGTTACTCGATACGGGGGTCGGATACGCAGTATTTT
TRBV6-5	.	.	TRBJ1-1	CASGRENTEAFF	TGTGCCAGCGGACGGGAGAACACTGAAGCTTTCTTT
TRBV5-1	TRBD2	.	TRBJ2-2	CASSFTGGRTANTGELFF	TGCGCCAGCAGCTTTACGGGAGGGCGAACCGCGAACACCGGGGAGCTGTTTTTT
TRBV6-6	.	.	TRBJ2-4	CASSYGGVGKNIQYF	TGTGCCAGCAGTTACGGGGGCGTGGGCAAAAACATTCAGTACTTC
TRBV2	.	.	TRBJ2-5	CASSAKETQYF	TGTGCCAGCAGTGCTAAAGAGACCCAGTACTTC
TRBV28	.	.	TRBJ1-2	CASNPQGYFIGYTF	TGTGCCAGCAATCCGCAGGGATACTTCATCGGGTACACCTTC
TRBV19	TRBD1	.	TRBJ2-3	CASSKDPGQGVTDTQYF	TGTGCCAGTAGTAAGGACCCGGGACAGGGTGTTACAGATACGCAGTATTTT
TRBV5-1	.	.	TRBJ2-1	CASSLDRADEQFF	TGCGCCAGCAGCTTGGACAGGGCGGATGAGCAGTTCTTC
TRBV18	.	.	TRBJ1-5	CASSPPGEGSNQPQHF	TGTGCCAGCTCACCACCGGGGGAGGGCTCAAATCAGCCCCAGCATTTT
TRBV5-1	.	.	TRBJ2-7	CASKSSTPSYEQYF	TGCGCCAGCAAGTCGAGCACCCCTTCCTACGAGCAGTACTTC
TRBV6-1	.	.	TRBJ2-7	CASSEKDTFLYEQYF	TGTGCCAGCAGTGAAAAGGACACTTTCCTCTACGAGCAGTACTTC
TRBV7-3	.	.	TRBJ2-5	CASSLVGAQETQYF	TGTGCCAGCAGCTTAGTGGGGGCTCAAGAGACCCAGTACTTC
TRBV10-3	TRBD2	.	TRBJ2-3	CAISLLAGEVNTQYF	TGTGCCATCAGCCTACTAGCGGGAGAGGTGAATACGCAGTATTTT
TRBV5-1	TRBD2	.	TRBJ2-1	CASSLVPATSGRSEQFF	TGCGCCAGCAGCTTGGTCCCAGCGACTAGCGGGAGATCTGAGCAGTTCTTC
TRBV28	TRBD1	.	TRBJ2-7	CASQRGGPYEQYF	TGTGCCAGCCAGAGAGGGGGCCCGTACGAGCAGTACTTC
TRBV4-3	TRBD1	.	TRBJ1-6	CASSQGTGENSPLHF	TGCGCCAGCAGCCAAGGGACAGGGGAAAATTCACCCCTCCACTTT
TRBV4-1	TRBD1	.	TRBJ2-5	CASSLDREETQYF	TGCGCCAGCAGCCTCGACAGGGAAGAGACCCAGTACTTC
TRBV27	TRBD1	.	TRBJ1-5	CASSPQGTYNQPQHF	TGTGCCAGCAGTCCACAGGGGACCTACAATCAGCCCCAGCATTTT